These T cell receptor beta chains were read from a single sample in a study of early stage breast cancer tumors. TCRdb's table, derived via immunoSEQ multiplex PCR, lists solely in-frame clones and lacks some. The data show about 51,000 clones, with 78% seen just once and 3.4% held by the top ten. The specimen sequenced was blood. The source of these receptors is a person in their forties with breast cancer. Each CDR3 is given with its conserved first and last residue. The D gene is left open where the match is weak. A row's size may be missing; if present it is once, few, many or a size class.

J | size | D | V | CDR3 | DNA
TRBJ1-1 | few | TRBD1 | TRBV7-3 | CASSKGARTEAFF | TGTGCCAGCAGCAAGGGGGCGCGGACTGAAGCTTTCTTT
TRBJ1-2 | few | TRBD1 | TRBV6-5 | CASRTGVVGGYTF | TGTGCCAGCCGAACAGGGGTGGTTGGTGGCTACACCTTC
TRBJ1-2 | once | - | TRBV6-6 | CASSYGGPGRGGYTF | TGTGCCAGCAGTTACGGGGGGCCGGGTCGTGGTGGCTACACCTTC
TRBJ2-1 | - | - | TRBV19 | CASSIPTRGSEQFF | TGTGCCAGTAGTATCCCGACTAGAGGGAGTGAGCAGTTCTTC
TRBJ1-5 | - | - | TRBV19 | CASSLKVGYQPQHF | TGTGCCAGTAGTCTTAAAGTGGGGTATCAGCCCCAGCATTTT
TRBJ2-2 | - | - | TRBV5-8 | CASSPRAAGNTGELFF | TGTGCCAGCAGCCCCCGGGCGGCGGGTAACACCGGGGAGCTGTTTTTT
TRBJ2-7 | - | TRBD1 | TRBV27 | CASSPRTGRYEQYF | TGTGCCAGCAGTCCCAGGACAGGGCGCTACGAGCAGTACTTC
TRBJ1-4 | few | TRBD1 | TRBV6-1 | CASSGTGGMGEKLFF | TGTGCCAGCAGTGGGACAGGGGGGATGGGTGAAAAACTGTTTTTT
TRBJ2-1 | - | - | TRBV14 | CASSQRGVEQFF | TGTGCCAGCAGCCAACGGGGAGTTGAGCAGTTCTTC
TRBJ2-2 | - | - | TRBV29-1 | CSAAVANTGELFF | TGCAGCGCGGCGGTCGCGAACACCGGGGAGCTGTTTTTT
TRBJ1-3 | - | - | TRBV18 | CASSPPGTDVSSGNTIYF | TGTGCCAGCTCACCACCAGGGACCGACGTTAGCTCTGGAAACACCATATATTTT
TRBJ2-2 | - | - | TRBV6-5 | CASSSLEVFTGELFF | TGTGCCAGCAGTTCCCTGGAAGTTTTCACCGGGGAGCTGTTTTTT
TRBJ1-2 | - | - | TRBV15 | CATSRQGAANYGYTF | TGTGCCACCAGCAGGCAGGGAGCGGCTAACTATGGCTACACCTTC
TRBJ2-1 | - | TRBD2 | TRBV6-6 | CASSLGRAGGYNEQFF | TGTGCCAGCAGTTTAGGGCGAGCGGGGGGGTACAATGAGCAGTTCTTC
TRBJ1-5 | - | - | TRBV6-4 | CASSDSILTGYQPQHF | TGTGCCAGCAGTGACTCGATTCTGACAGGTTATCAGCCCCAGCATTTT
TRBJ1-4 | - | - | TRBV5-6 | CASSLREKLFF | TGTGCCAGCAGCTTGCGCGAAAAACTGTTTTTT
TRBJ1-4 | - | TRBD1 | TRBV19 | CASSPSGTVKLF | TGTGCCAGTAGTCCTTCCGGGACAGTCAAACTTTTT
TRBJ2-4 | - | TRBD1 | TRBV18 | CASSPPVGGEGKNIQYF | TGTGCCAGCTCACCACCGGTAGGGGGCGAGGGCAAAAACATTCAGTACTTC
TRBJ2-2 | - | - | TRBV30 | CAWSKVAGELFF | TGTGCCTGGAGCAAGGTCGCCGGGGAGCTGTTTTTT
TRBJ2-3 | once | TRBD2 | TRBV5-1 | CASSPTLGTRGTDTQYF | TGCGCCAGCAGCCCGACCCTCGGGACTAGGGGCACAGATACGCAGTATTTT
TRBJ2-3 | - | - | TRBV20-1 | CSAPTGDTQYF | TGCAGTGCTCCTACTGGGGATACGCAGTATTTT
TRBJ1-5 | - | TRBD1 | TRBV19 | CASSISGTGINQPQHF | TGTGCCAGTAGTATTAGCGGGACAGGGATCAATCAGCCCCAGCATTTT
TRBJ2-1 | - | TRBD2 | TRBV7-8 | CASSLLEASGTHEQFF | TGTGCCAGCAGCCTGCTAGAAGCTAGCGGGACACATGAGCAGTTCTTC
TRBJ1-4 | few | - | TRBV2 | CASSAQGSNEKLFF | TGTGCCAGCAGTGCTCAAGGGTCTAATGAAAAACTGTTTTTT
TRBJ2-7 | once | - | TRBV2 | CASSPLLAETYEQYF | TGTGCCAGCAGCCCCCTACTAGCTGAAACCTACGAGCAGTACTTC
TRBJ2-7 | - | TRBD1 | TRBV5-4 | CASSLKDRVSYEQYF | TGTGCCAGCAGCTTAAAGGACAGGGTTTCCTACGAGCAGTACTTC
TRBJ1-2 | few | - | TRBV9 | CASSVSNYGYTF | TGTGCCAGCAGCGTAAGCAACTATGGCTACACCTTC
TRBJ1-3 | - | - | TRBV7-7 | CASSSSSGNTIYF | TGTGCTAGCAGCTCGAGCTCTGGAAACACCATATATTTT
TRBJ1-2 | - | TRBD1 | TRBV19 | CASSIDLATGALGYTF | TGTGCCAGTAGTATAGACCTGGCAACAGGGGCTCTGGGCTACACCTTC
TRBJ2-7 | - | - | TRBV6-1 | CASSEREPPAYEQYF | TGTGCCAGCAGTGAAAGGGAGCCGCCGGCCTACGAGCAGTACTTC
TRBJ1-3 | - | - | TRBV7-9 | CASSPADPSGNTIYF | TGTGCCAGCAGCCCAGCGGACCCCTCTGGAAACACCATATATTTT
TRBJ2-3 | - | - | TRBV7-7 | CASSLTAAGSDTQYF | TGTGCTAGCAGCTTGACGGCCGCCGGGTCGGATACGCAGTATTTT
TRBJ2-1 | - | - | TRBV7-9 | CASSFGGSYNEQFF | TGTGCCAGCAGCTTCGGAGGGTCCTACAATGAGCAGTTCTTC
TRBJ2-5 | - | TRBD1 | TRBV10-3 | CAIRGDRGNQETQYF | TGTGCCATCAGAGGGGACAGGGGTAACCAAGAGACCCAGTACTTC
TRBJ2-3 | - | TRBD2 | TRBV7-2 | CASSPSRAGATDTQYF | TGTGCCAGCAGCCCCTCCCGCGCGGGAGCGACAGATACGCAGTATTTT
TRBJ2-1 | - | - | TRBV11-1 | CASSLSDLNEQFF | TGTGCCAGCAGCTTAAGTGACCTAAATGAGCAGTTCTTC
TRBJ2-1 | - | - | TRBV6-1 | CATGSGVFEQFF | TGTGCCACCGGTTCAGGTGTTTTCGAACAGTTCTTC
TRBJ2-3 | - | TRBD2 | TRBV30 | CACSSGSTDTQYF | TGTGCCTGTTCTAGCGGGAGCACAGATACGCAGTATTTT
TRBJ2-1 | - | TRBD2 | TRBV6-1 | CASSEALAGVLDEQFF | TGTGCCAGCAGTGAAGCGCTGGCGGGAGTCCTCGATGAGCAGTTCTTC
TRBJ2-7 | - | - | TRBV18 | CASSPPSSYEQYF | TGTGCCAGCTCACCACCTAGCAGCTACGAGCAGTACTTC
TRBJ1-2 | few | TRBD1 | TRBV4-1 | CASSQERTGNYGYTF | TGCGCCAGCAGCCAAGAGCGGACAGGGAATTATGGCTACACCTTC
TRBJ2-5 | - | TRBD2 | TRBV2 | CASQLAGPQETQYF | TGTGCCAGCCAACTAGCGGGACCCCAAGAGACCCAGTACTTC
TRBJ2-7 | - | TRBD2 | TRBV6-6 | CASSYPREGGSYEQYF | TGTGCCAGCAGTTACCCCCGGGAGGGAGGGAGCTACGAGCAGTACTTC
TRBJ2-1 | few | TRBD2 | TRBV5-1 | CASSLDLAGSYNEQFF | TGCGCCAGCAGCTTGGACCTAGCGGGCTCCTACAATGAGCAGTTCTTC
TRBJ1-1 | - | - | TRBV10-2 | CASSESGWGNTEAFF | TGCGCCAGCAGTGAGTCTGGGTGGGGGAACACTGAAGCTTTCTTT
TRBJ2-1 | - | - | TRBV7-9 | CASSLALGFRADKQFF | TGTGCCAGCAGCTTAGCTCTGGGTTTTCGGGCTGACAAGCAGTTCTTC
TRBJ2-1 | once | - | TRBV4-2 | CASSQEGAAAPYNEQFF | TGTGCCAGCAGCCAAGAAGGAGCAGCGGCCCCTTACAATGAGCAGTTCTTC
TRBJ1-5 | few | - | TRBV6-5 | CASRAGSNQPQHF | TGTGCCAGCAGAGCCGGTAGCAATCAGCCCCAGCATTTT
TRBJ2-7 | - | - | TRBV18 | CASSSLVEGSGEQYF | TGTGCCAGCTCATCCTTGGTTGAGGGATCAGGCGAGCAGTACTTC
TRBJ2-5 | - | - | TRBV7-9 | CASSRTSYRSQETQYF | TGTGCCAGCAGTCGCACCTCCTACAGGAGTCAAGAGACCCAGTACTTC
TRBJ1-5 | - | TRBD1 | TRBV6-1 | CASSTGGGLGQPQHF | TGTGCCAGCAGCACAGGGGGCGGATTGGGTCAGCCCCAGCATTTT
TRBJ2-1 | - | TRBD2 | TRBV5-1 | CASSLPLAETYNEQFF | TGCGCCAGCAGCTTGCCCCTAGCGGAAACCTACAATGAGCAGTTCTTC
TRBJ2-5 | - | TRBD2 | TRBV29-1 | CSVERGRGETQYF | TGCAGCGTTGAACGGGGGAGGGGTGAGACCCAGTACTTC
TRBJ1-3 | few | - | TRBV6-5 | CASSYDWGGGNTIYF | TGTGCCAGCAGTTACGATTGGGGGGGAGGAAACACCATATATTTT
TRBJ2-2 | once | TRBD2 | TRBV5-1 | CASSLGLAVNTGELFF | TGCGCCAGCAGCTTGGGACTAGCGGTTAACACCGGGGAGCTGTTTTTT
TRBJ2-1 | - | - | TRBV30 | CAWSGGYNEQFF | TGTGCCTGGAGTGGGGGCTACAATGAGCAGTTCTTC
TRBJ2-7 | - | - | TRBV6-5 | CASSYRGNYEQYF | TGTGCCAGCAGTTACCGCGGCAACTACGAGCAGTACTTC
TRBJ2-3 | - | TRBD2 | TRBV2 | CASSGLGLAGYTQYF | TGTGCCAGCAGTGGTTTGGGACTAGCGGGGTATACGCAGTATTTT
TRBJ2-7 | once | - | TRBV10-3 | CAITSDRWDEQYF | TGTGCCATCACTAGCGACCGCTGGGACGAGCAGTACTTC
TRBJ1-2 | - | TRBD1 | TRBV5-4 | CASSPVDRGAYTF | TGTGCCAGCAGCCCCGTGGACAGGGGGGCTTACACCTTC